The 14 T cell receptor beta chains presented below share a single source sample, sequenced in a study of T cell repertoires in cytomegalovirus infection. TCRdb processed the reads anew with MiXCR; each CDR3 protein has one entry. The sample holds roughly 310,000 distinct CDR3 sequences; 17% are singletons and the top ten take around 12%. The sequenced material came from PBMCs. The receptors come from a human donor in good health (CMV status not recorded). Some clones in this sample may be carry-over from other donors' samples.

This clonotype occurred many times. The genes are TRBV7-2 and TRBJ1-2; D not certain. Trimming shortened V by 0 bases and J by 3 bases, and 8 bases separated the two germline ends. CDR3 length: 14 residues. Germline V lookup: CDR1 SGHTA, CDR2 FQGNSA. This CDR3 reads CASSLAPSDYGYTF. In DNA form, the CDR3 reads TGTGCCAGCAGCTTAGCCCCCTCCGACTATGGCTACACCTTC. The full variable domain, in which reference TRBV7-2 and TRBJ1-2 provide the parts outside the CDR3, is GAGVSQSPSNKVTEKGKDVELRCDPISGHTALYWYRQSLGQGLEFLIYFQGNSAPDKSGLPSDRFSAERTGGSVSTLTIQRTQQEDSAVYLCASSLAPSDYGYTFGSGTRLTVV.

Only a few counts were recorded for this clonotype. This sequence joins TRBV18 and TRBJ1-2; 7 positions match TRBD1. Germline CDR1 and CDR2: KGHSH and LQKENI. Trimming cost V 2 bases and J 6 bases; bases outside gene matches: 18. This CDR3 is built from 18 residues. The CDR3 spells CASSPTAGAAGGEDGYTF. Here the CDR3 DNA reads TGTGCCAGCTCACCAACTGCTGGGGCGGCAGGGGGAGAGGATGGCTACACCTTC.

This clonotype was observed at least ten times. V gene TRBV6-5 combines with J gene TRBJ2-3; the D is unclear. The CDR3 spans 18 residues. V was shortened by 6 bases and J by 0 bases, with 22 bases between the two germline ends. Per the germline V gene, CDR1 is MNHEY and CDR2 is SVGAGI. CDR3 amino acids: CASSSPITGESSTDTQYF. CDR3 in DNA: TGTGCCAGCAGCTCGCCGATCACTGGCGAATCTAGCACAGATACGCAGTATTTT.

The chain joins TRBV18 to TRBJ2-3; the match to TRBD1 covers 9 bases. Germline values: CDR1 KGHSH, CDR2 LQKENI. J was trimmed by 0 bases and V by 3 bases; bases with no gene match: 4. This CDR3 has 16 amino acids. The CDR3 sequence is CASSPRTGDSTDTQYF. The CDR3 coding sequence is TGTGCCAGCTCACCTCGGACAGGGGATAGCACAGATACGCAGTATTTT. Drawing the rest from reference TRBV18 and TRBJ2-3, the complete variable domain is NAGVMQNPRHLVRRRGQEARLRCSPMKGHSHVYWYRQLPEEGLKFMVYLQKENIIDESGMPKERFSAEFPKEGPSILRIQQVVRGDSAAYFCASSPRTGDSTDTQYFGPGTRLTVL.

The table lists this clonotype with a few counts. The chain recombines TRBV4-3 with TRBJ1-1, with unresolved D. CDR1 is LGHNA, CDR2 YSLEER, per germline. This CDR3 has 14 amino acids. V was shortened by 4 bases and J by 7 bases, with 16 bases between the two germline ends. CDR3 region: CASSPLGVSNEAFF. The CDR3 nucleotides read TGCGCCAGCAGCCCCCTCGGGGTATCCAATGAAGCTTTCTTT.

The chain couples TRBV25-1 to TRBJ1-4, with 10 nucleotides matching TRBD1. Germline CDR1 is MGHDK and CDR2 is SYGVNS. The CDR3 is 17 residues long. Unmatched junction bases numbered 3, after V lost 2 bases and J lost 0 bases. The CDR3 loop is CASSEMDRGATNEKLFF. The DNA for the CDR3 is TGTGCCAGCAGTGAAATGGACAGGGGGGCAACTAATGAAAAACTGTTTTTT.

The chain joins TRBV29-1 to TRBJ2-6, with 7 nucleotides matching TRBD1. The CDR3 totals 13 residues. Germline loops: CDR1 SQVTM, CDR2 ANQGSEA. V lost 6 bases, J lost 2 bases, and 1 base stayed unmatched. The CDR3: CSVQGAGANVLTF. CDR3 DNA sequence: TGCAGCGTGCAGGGGGCTGGGGCCAACGTCCTGACTTTC.

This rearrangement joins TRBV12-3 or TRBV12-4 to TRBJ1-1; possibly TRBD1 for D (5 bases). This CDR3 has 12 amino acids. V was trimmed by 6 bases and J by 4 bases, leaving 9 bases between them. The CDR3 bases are TGTGCCAGCAGGTGGGGGGGCACTGAAGCTTTCTTT. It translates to CASRWGGTEAFF.

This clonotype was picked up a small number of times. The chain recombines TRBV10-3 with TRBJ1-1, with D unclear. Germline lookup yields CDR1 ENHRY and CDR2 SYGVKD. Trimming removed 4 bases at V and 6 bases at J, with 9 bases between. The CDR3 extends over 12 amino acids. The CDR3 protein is CAISASGAEAFF. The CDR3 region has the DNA TGTGCCATCAGTGCCTCCGGGGCTGAAGCTTTCTTT.

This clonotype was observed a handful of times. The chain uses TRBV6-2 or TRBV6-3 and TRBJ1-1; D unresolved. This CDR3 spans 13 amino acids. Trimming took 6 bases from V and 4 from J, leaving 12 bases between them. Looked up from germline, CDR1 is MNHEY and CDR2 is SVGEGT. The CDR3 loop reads CASRTRYFTEAFF. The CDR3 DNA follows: TGTGCCAGCAGGACCCGTTATTTCACTGAAGCTTTCTTT.

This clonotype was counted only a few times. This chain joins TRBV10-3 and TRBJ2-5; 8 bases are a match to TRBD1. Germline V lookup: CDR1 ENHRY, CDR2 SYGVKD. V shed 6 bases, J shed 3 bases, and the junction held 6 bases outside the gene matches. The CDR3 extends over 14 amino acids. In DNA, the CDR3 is TGTGCCATCAGCCCTGGGACAGGAGAAGAGACCCAGTACTTC. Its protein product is CAISPGTGEETQYF.

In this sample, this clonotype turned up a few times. The CDR3 loop is CASSGPQGHGYTF. DNA of the CDR3: TGTGCCAGCAGTGGCCCACAGGGGCACGGCTACACCTTC. This chain links TRBV25-1 with TRBJ1-2; 7 nucleotides align to TRBD1. Germline CDR1 and CDR2: MGHDK and SYGVNS. This CDR3 is built from 13 residues. V dropped 4 bases and J dropped 8; count of bases not matched to a gene: 7.

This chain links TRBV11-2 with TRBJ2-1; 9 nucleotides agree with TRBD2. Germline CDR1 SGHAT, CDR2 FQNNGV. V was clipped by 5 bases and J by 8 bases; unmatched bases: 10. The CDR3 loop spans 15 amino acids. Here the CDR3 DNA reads TGTGCCAGCAGCCTGGGACTAGCAGTTTGGTATGAGCAGTTCTTC. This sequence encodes CASSLGLAVWYEQFF.

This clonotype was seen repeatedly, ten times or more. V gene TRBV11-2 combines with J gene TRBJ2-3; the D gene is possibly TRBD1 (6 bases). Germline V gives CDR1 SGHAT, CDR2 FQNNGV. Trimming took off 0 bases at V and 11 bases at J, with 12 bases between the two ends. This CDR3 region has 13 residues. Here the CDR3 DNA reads TGTGCCAGCAGCTTAGATGCACAGGGAGAGCAGTATTTT. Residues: CASSLDAQGEQYF.